The 18 T cell receptor beta chains given below trace back to one sample, sequenced in a study of CD4 T cells in relation to SARS-CoV-2 and coronaviruses. Profiled with immunoSEQ multiplex PCR; TCRdb holds only in-frame clones, not every one. The data show tens of thousands of clones, with 75% seen just once and about an eighth held by the top ten. These receptors are not linked to any known antigen. CD4+ T cells from unexposed donors were obtained before the COVID-19 pandemic (2011-2018). After roughly 9 days of culture, CD4+ T cells were isolated. The source material was CD4+ T cells from PBMCs, cultured in vitro. The receptors stem from a human donor in good health.

This clone has more than one count but fewer than ten. This chain connects TRBV27 to TRBJ2-2, with no clear D. CDR3 length: 13 amino acids. CDR1 and CDR2 from the germline V gene are MNHEY and SMNVEV (reference sequence). Between the trimmed V and J ends, which lost 1 base and 5 bases, there was a span of 5 bases. The CDR3 DNA reads as TGTGCCAGCAGTTTATTCGATACCGGGGAGCTGTTTTTT. Amino acids: CASSLFDTGELFF.

The genes are TRBV9 and TRBJ2-1; 8 bases agree with TRBD2. This CDR3 is 13 amino acids long. J was trimmed by 12 bases and V by 3 bases; bases with no gene match: 8. Germline V gene lookup returns CDR1 SGDLS and CDR2 YYNGEE. The CDR3: CASSADSGVRQFF. The CDR3, as DNA: TGTGCCAGCAGCGCCGATAGCGGGGTGAGGCAGTTCTTC.

V is TRBV18 and J is TRBJ2-1, with 7 bases aligning to TRBD2. V trimming: 1 base; J trimming: 9 bases; junction bases outside the gene matches: 12. Looked up from germline, CDR1 is KGHSH and CDR2 is LQKENI. The CDR3 has 16 residues. The CDR3 protein is CASSPRSGGMGGEQFF. The CDR3, as DNA: TGTGCCAGCTCACCACGGTCGGGGGGTATGGGCGGTGAGCAGTTCTTC. Filled out from reference TRBV18 and TRBJ2-1, the complete variable domain reads NAGVMQNPRHLVRRRGQEARLRCSPMKGHSHVYWYRQLPEEGLKFMVYLQKENIIDESGMPKERFSAEFPKEGPSILRIQQVVRGDSAAYFCASSPRSGGMGGEQFFGPGTRLTVL.

This clone was counted between two and nine times. The CDR3: CASSLEAGGPRNIQYF. Written as DNA, the CDR3 is TGTGCCAGCAGCTTAGAAGCGGGGGGGCCGAGAAACATTCAGTACTTC. The chain combines TRBV11-2 with TRBJ2-4; 10 nucleotides match TRBD2. The CDR3 sequence is 16 residues long. V shed 0 bases and J 6 bases; nucleotides not matched to a gene: 5. Germline V gene data show CDR1 as SGHAT and CDR2 as FQNNGV.

The chain uses TRBV4-3 and TRBJ2-7; maybe TRBD2 (6 bases). Trimming shortened V by 1 base and J by 1 base, and 14 bases separated the two germline ends. CDR3 length: 16 residues. The V gene's germline CDR1 is LGHNA and CDR2 YSLEER. The CDR3 is CASSQGAGGASYEQYF. CDR3 bases: TGCGCCAGCAGCCAAGGGGCGGGCGGGGCTTCCTACGAGCAGTACTTC.

V gene TRBV7-2 combines with J gene TRBJ1-5; D perhaps matches TRBD1 (5 bases). Germline CDR1 SGHTA, CDR2 FQGNSA. The CDR3 contains 15 residues. V was trimmed by 3 bases and J by 2 bases, leaving 11 bases between them. In nucleotides, the CDR3 is TGTGCCAGCAGCTTCGGGGACGGGGGCAATCAGCCCCAGCATTTT. It encodes CASSFGDGGNQPQHF. Together with reference TRBV7-2 and TRBJ1-5, the CDR3 gives the full variable domain: GAGVSQSPSNKVTEKGKDVELRCDPISGHTALYWYRQSLGQGLEFLIYFQGNSAPDKSGLPSDRFSAERTGGSVSTLTIQRTQQEDSAVYLCASSFGDGGNQPQHFGDGTRLSIL.

The V and J genes are TRBV5-6 and TRBJ2-7; 8 bases align to TRBD1. V was clipped by 4 bases and J by 0 bases; unmatched bases: 6. The CDR3 has 15 amino acids. CDR1 SGHDT and CDR2 YYEEEE come from the germline V gene. Written as DNA, the CDR3 is TGTGCCAGCAGCCTTGGACAGGGTATCTCCTACGAGCAGTACTTC. Amino acid sequence: CASSLGQGISYEQYF.

This chain connects TRBV18 to TRBJ1-1; tentatively, D is TRBD1 (5 bases). CDR1 is KGHSH, CDR2 LQKENI, per germline. Trimming left V 1 base short and J 1 base short, with 7 bases between. The CDR3 spans 14 residues. The CDR3 here is CASSPLRGNTEAFF. The DNA for the CDR3 is TGTGCCAGCTCACCACTAAGGGGGAACACTGAAGCTTTCTTT. The complete variable domain, with remaining parts taken from reference TRBV18 and TRBJ1-1, reads NAGVMQNPRHLVRRRGQEARLRCSPMKGHSHVYWYRQLPEEGLKFMVYLQKENIIDESGMPKERFSAEFPKEGPSILRIQQVVRGDSAAYFCASSPLRGNTEAFFGQGTRLTVV.

The chain joins TRBV5-4 to TRBJ2-3; the D gene is possibly TRBD2 (5 bases). With 4 bases removed from V and 0 bases from J, the gap between germline ends came to 15 bases. This CDR3 comprises 16 residues. Germline V CDR1 and CDR2: SGHNT, YYREEE (reference sequence). For the CDR3, the DNA is TGTGCCAGCAGCAAGAACGGGTGGGAGAGCACAGATACGCAGTATTTT. This translates into CASSKNGWESTDTQYF.

The chain couples TRBV10-3 to TRBJ2-2, with D unresolved. V was clipped by 4 bases and J by 5 bases, with 11 bases between them. Germline lookup yields CDR1 ENHRY and CDR2 SYGVKD. The CDR3 consists of 14 residues. The CDR3 reads CAISVEPETGELFF. CDR3 bases: TGTGCCATCAGTGTTGAGCCGGAAACCGGGGAGCTGTTTTTT.

This sequence joins TRBV6-6 and TRBJ1-5, with 11 positions matching TRBD1. Per the germline V gene, CDR1 is MNHNY and CDR2 is SVGAGI (reference sequence). J lost 6 bases, V lost 7 bases, and 8 bases had no gene match. CDR3 length: 15 residues. The CDR3 region is CASTDRGRFSQPQHF. The CDR3 bases are TGTGCCAGCACGGACAGGGGGCGCTTCTCTCAGCCCCAGCATTTT.

This sequence joins TRBV6-7 and TRBJ1-6, with D perhaps matching TRBD1 (5 bases). TRBV6-7 is filed as an ORF, its function uncertain. V was cut by 2 bases and J by 0 bases, with 17 bases left in between. This CDR3 contains 19 residues. The CDR3 DNA reads TGTGCCAGCAGTTACCGGGGACCGATCCCGAGCTCCTATAATTCACCCCTCCACTTT. It translates to CASSYRGPIPSSYNSPLHF.

The chain couples TRBV5-4 to TRBJ2-5; possible D gene TRBD2, 5 bases. The germline V gene has CDR1 SGHNT and CDR2 YYREEE (reference sequence). This CDR3 is built from 14 residues. Trimming left V 4 bases short and J 2 bases short, with 12 bases between. This chain's CDR3 is CASSPPGNQETQYF. DNA of the CDR3: TGTGCCAGCAGCCCACCCGGGAATCAAGAGACCCAGTACTTC.

The gene calls are TRBV5-4 and TRBJ2-5; no clear D gene. Trimming removed 3 bases from V and 5 bases from J, with 20 bases in between. The CDR3 runs 16 residues. Germline V gene lookup returns CDR1 SGHNT and CDR2 YYREEE (reference sequence). CDR3 sequence (DNA): TGTGCCAGCAGCTCCCCTGGACGGCTCTTCAGTGAGACCCAGTACTTC. Its protein is CASSSPGRLFSETQYF. Filled out from reference TRBV5-4 and TRBJ2-5, the complete variable domain reads ETGVTQSPTHLIKTRGQQVTLRCSSQSGHNTVSWYQQALGQGPQFIFQYYREEENGRGNFPPRFSGLQFPNYSSELNVNALELDDSALYLCASSSPGRLFSETQYFGPGTRLLVL.

The chain has TRBV27 and TRBJ1-6; the match to TRBD1 covers 11 bases. The germline V gene has CDR1 MNHEY and CDR2 SMNVEV (reference sequence). CDR3 length: 15 residues. Trimming cost V 6 bases and J 7 bases; bases outside gene matches: 5. In nucleotides, the CDR3 is TGTGCCAGCAGCTCAGGACAGGGGGCAAATTCACCCCTCCACTTT. Translated: CASSSGQGANSPLHF.

V usage is TRBV3-1 (or the pseudogene TRBV3-2) and J usage is TRBJ1-6, with 7 bases identical to TRBD1. The CDR3 consists of 13 residues. Germline CDR1 LGHDT, CDR2 YNNKEL (reference sequence). Losses at the gene ends were 5 bases for V and 14 bases for J; bases not matched to a gene: 9. The CDR3 sequence: CASSTDRALSLHF. CDR3 DNA sequence: TGTGCCAGCAGCACTGACAGGGCTCTATCCCTCCACTTT.

This clone was counted a few times. The chain recombines TRBV7-3 with TRBJ1-1; a possible D gene is TRBD1 (6 bases). The CDR3 is 13 residues long. Germline lookup yields CDR1 SGHTA and CDR2 FQGTGA. V gave up 5 bases and J gave up 3 bases, with 10 bases separating them. CDR3 region: CASSPGDHTEAFF. As DNA, the CDR3 is TGTGCCAGCAGCCCAGGGGACCACACTGAAGCTTTCTTT.

The chain is built from TRBV28 and TRBJ2-3, with 9 bases aligning to TRBD2. This CDR3 has 17 residues. Germline assignment: CDR1 MDHEN and CDR2 SYDVKM. V lost 6 bases and J lost 5; bases outside the gene matches: 15. The CDR3, as DNA: TGTGCCAGCAGCTCGGGGAGCGGGGGGCCCTGGGGAGATACGCAGTATTTT. It translates to CASSSGSGGPWGDTQYF.